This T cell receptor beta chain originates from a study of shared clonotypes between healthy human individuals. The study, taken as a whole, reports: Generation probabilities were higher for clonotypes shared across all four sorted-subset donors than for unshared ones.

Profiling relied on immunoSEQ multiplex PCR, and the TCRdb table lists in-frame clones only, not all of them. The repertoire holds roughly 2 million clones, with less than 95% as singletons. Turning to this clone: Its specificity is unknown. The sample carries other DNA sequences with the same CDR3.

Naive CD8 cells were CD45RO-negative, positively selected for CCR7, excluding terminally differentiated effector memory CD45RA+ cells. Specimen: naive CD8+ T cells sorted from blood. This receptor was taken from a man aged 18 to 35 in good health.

CDR3 coding DNA: TGTGCCAGCAGTTTACTGGCAGGGCAAGAGACCCAGTACTTC. Translating gives CASSLLAGQETQYF. This chain connects TRBV27 to TRBJ2-5; D is perhaps TRBD1 (5 bases). The CDR3 consists of 14 residues. V lost 2 bases, J lost 2 bases, and 9 bases lay in between. Germline CDR1 MNHEY, CDR2 SMNVEV (reference sequence).